Following are 17 T cell receptor beta chains from one sample sequenced in a study of Tregs in tolerant kidney transplant recipients. This table comes from immunoSEQ multiplex PCR, and its TCRdb copy is limited to in-frame clones, with some not included. The sample holds approximately 260,000 clones, more than 65% seen once. What was sequenced was CD4+ T cells from blood. The receptors derive from a human donor in good health.

The J gene is TRBJ1-5, the V gene TRBV5-1; D not resolved. CDR1 is SGHRS and CDR2 is YFSETQ in the germline V gene. The CDR3 spans 14 residues. V lost 4 bases and J lost 4, with 12 bases in between. The CDR3 reads CASSPDLGNQPQHF. CDR3 DNA: TGCGCCAGCAGCCCGGACTTGGGGAATCAGCCCCAGCATTTT.

This clone has just a few counts. This chain uses TRBV5-4 with TRBJ1-5, with D maybe TRBD1 (6 bases). The germline V gene has CDR1 SGHNT and CDR2 YYREEE (reference sequence). Trimming shortened V by 4 bases and J by 7 bases, and 12 bases separated the two germline ends. This CDR3 spans 13 amino acids. The CDR3 protein is CASSPGGGQPQHF. The DNA for the CDR3 is TGTGCCAGCAGCCCGGGGGGCGGACAGCCCCAGCATTTT. The full variable domain, in which reference TRBV5-4 and TRBJ1-5 provide the parts outside the CDR3, is ETGVTQSPTHLIKTRGQQVTLRCSSQSGHNTVSWYQQALGQGPQFIFQYYREEENGRGNFPPRFSGLQFPNYSSELNVNALELDDSALYLCASSPGGGQPQHFGDGTRLSIL.

This CDR3 is CASIPLAVSGGDNEQFF. CDR3 coding DNA: TGTGCCAGCATCCCTTTAGCGGTAAGCGGGGGAGATAATGAGCAGTTCTTC. The chain recombines TRBV28 with TRBJ2-1, with 8 bases identical to TRBD2. Germline lookup yields CDR1 MDHEN and CDR2 SYDVKM. The CDR3 length is 17 residues. The V and J ends lost 7 bases and 7 bases, in that order; junction bases with no gene match: 18.

The chain employs TRBV5-4 and TRBJ1-2; a possible D gene is TRBD1 (5 bases). This CDR3 has 13 amino acids. Germline assignment: CDR1 SGHNT and CDR2 YYREEE (reference sequence). Trimming took off 0 bases at V and 6 bases at J, with 9 bases between the two ends. The CDR3, as DNA: TGTGCCAGCAGCTTGGGGGGCGCGGATGGCTACACCTTC. Translated, it gives CASSLGGADGYTF. The full variable domain, completed using reference TRBV5-4 and TRBJ1-2, is ETGVTQSPTHLIKTRGQQVTLRCSSQSGHNTVSWYQQALGQGPQFIFQYYREEENGRGNFPPRFSGLQFPNYSSELNVNALELDDSALYLCASSLGGADGYTFGSGTRLTVV.

The CDR3 nucleotides read TGCGCCAGCAGCTCCGTGACAGGATCCTACAATGAGCAGTTCTTC. Its protein product is CASSSVTGSYNEQFF. V and J are TRBV5-1 and TRBJ2-1; a weak D match, TRBD1 (6 bases). This CDR3 is built from 15 residues. Germline assignment: CDR1 SGHRS and CDR2 YFSETQ. V shed 3 bases and J shed 1 base, with 11 bases lying between them.

This chain connects TRBV6-1 to TRBJ2-7, with TRBD1 identical over 7 bases. Germline V gene data show CDR1 as MNHNS and CDR2 as SASEGT. Trimming at V came to 6 bases and at J to 6 bases, leaving 11 bases not matched to a gene. This CDR3 contains 14 residues. For the CDR3, the DNA is TGTGCCAGCAGCCGGGACAGCTCCCGATCCGAGCAGTACTTC. Translation: CASSRDSSRSEQYF.

A remark on this clone: At the DNA level, this CDR3 is encoded by other sequences in the same sample as well. V is TRBV5-4 and J is TRBJ2-5; D gene ambiguous. The CDR3 covers 11 residues. Germline V gene data show CDR1 as SGHNT and CDR2 as YYREEE (reference sequence). V was shortened by 2 bases and J by 2 bases, with 1 base between the two germline ends. The CDR3, as DNA: TGTGCCAGCAGCTTACAAGAGACCCAGTACTTC. Amino acids: CASSLQETQYF.

The chain couples TRBV15 to TRBJ1-2; TRBD1 matches at 7 bases. J lost 3 bases, V lost 0 bases, and 4 bases had no gene match. CDR1 is LNHNV, CDR2 YYDKDF, per germline (reference sequence). The CDR3 totals 15 residues. CDR3 region: CATSRDRQGYYGYTF. In nucleotides, the CDR3 is TGTGCCACCAGCAGAGATCGACAGGGCTACTATGGCTACACCTTC.

The chain employs TRBV7-3 and TRBJ2-3; 8 bases agree with TRBD1. The CDR3 totals 16 residues. Germline trimming cut 5 bases from V and 2 bases from J; bases unmatched to any gene: 9. Germline V gene lookup returns CDR1 SGHTA and CDR2 FQGTGA. CDR3 coding DNA: TGTGCCAGCAGCCCCACGACAGGGGCCGACACAGATACGCAGTATTTT. Protein sequence: CASSPTTGADTDTQYF.

V is TRBV6-5 and J is TRBJ2-7, with D perhaps given as TRBD1 or TRBD2 (6 bases each). Germline CDR1 MNHEY, CDR2 SVGAGI. This CDR3 is 14 amino acids long. Trimming removed 2 bases from V and 5 bases from J, with 13 bases in between. The CDR3 sequence: CASSYTGARDEQYF. For the CDR3, the DNA is TGTGCCAGCAGTTACACGGGGGCGCGGGACGAGCAGTACTTC.

Comments on this clone: The same CDR3 is also encoded by other DNA sequences in this sample. The chain couples TRBV5-1 to TRBJ1-6; 8 nucleotides line up with TRBD1. V gave up 4 bases and J gave up 7 bases; unmatched junction bases: 4. The germline gives CDR1 SGHRS, CDR2 YFSETQ. The CDR3 covers 14 residues. The CDR3 sequence is CASSPGQGNSPLHF. The CDR3 nucleotides are TGCGCCAGCAGCCCCGGACAGGGCAATTCACCCCTCCACTTT.

The CDR3 region is CASSQGQGPITDTQYF. CDR3 sequence (DNA): TGCGCCAGCAGCCAAGGACAGGGGCCCATCACAGATACGCAGTATTTT. The chain is built from TRBV4-1 and TRBJ2-3, with TRBD1 matching over 8 bases. The CDR3 runs to 16 residues. J gave up 2 bases and V 1 base, and 5 bases lay outside the gene matches. CDR1 MGHRA and CDR2 YSYEKL come from the germline V gene.

V is TRBV15 and J is TRBJ1-6; D not certain. The CDR3 is made up of 13 amino acids. V was pared by 0 bases and J by 9 bases, with 6 bases between. Germline V lookup: CDR1 LNHNV, CDR2 YYDKDF (reference sequence). Here the CDR3 DNA reads TGTGCCACCAGCAGAGATCGGGCTTCACCCCTCCACTTT. It yields the protein CATSRDRASPLHF.

V gene TRBV6-5 combines with J gene TRBJ2-4, with TRBD2 as a possible D gene (6 bases). Trimming pared 5 bases from V and 0 bases from J, leaving 11 bases between. CDR3 length: 15 amino acids. CDR1 MNHEY and CDR2 SVGAGI come from the germline V gene. CDR3 residues: CASSPRELAKNIQYF. In nucleotides, the CDR3 is TGTGCCAGCAGTCCACGGGAGCTAGCCAAAAACATTCAGTACTTC.

The chain is built from TRBV7-3 and TRBJ2-7; 8 bases are shared with TRBD2. The CDR3 length is 15 residues. The ends lost 1 base at V and 0 bases at J; junction bases unmatched: 2. Germline V gives CDR1 SGHTA, CDR2 FQGTGA. CDR3 residues: CASSLSGGNSYEQYF. The CDR3, as DNA: TGTGCCAGCAGCTTAAGCGGGGGGAACTCCTACGAGCAGTACTTC.

This clone was recorded once. V gene TRBV11-2 combines with J gene TRBJ1-1, with D possibly matching TRBD1 (5 bases). The CDR3 totals 13 residues. Per germline, CDR1 SGHAT and CDR2 FQNNGV. V dropped 5 bases and J dropped 4 bases, with 11 bases sitting between them. The CDR3 DNA is TGTGCCAGCAGCCCCGTGGGGGTCACTGAAGCTTTCTTT. This sequence encodes CASSPVGVTEAFF.

The chain links TRBV15 to TRBJ2-7, with 8 nucleotides matching TRBD1. The length of the CDR3 is 17 residues. In germline, CDR1 is LNHNV, CDR2 YYDKDF (reference sequence). The ends lost 3 bases at V and 2 bases at J; junction bases unmatched: 12. In DNA form, the CDR3 reads TGTGCCACCAGCAGGAAGAGGGCGACAGGGGTGGCCTACGAGCAGTACTTC. This translates into CATSRKRATGVAYEQYF.